This T cell receptor (beta chain) was recorded in a study of T cells in Graves' hyperthyroidism and ophthalmopathy. Study summary: Prior to any treatment, at the point of initial diagnosis, peripheral blood was collected. The study, taken as a whole, reports: Researchers found most expanded thyroid clonotypes above 0.001 in blood as well.

The CDR3 covers 15 residues. From germline, CDR1 is MNHNS and CDR2 SASEGT. V lost 6 bases to trimming and J lost 2 bases; unmatched junction nucleotides: 2. Using RNA transcripts as the source, TCR beta CDR3 regions were amplified. A set of HTBI primers served as the primers for a first-round RT-PCR of the TCR CDR3. One entry per CDR3 protein results from TCRdb running MiXCR on the multiplex PCR reads. The sample comprises 270,000 or so distinct CDR3 sequences, about 16% of which are singletons, and roughly 30% rests with the top ten. Reasons for excluding patients were uncontrolled infection, other autoimmune disease, pregnancy or lactation. Orbital computed tomography and thyroid ultrasound, together with serum TRAb and thyroxine and clinical symptoms, were used for diagnoses. This clonotype was found many times. Its antigen is unknown.

Sample: blood. The TCR was taken from a woman aged 45-60 years with Graves' hyperthyroidism that later progressed to Graves' ophthalmopathy. The gene calls are TRBV6-1 and TRBJ1-4, with TRBD1 matching over 11 bases. The CDR3 region is CASRDRGLTNEKLFF. CDR3 bases: TGTGCCAGCAGGGACAGGGGGCTTACTAATGAAAAACTGTTTTTT.